The 8 T cell receptor beta chains reported below all come from one sample, sequenced in a study of vaccination and CD4 T cells after COVID-19. Their antigens remain unidentified. At the Johns Hopkins FTIC core, DNA taken from cultured CD4+ T cells was sequenced by way of the Oncomine TCR Beta short-read assay. TCRdb independently ran MiXCR on the PCR reads; one entry per CDR3 protein. The sample holds about 27,000 distinct CDR3 sequences, 55% to 80% seen once. As for treatment: approximately 10-day PBMC culture with coronavirus spike peptide pools or control peptides (ViraFEST assay). Here the sequenced sample was CD4+ T cells from blood, cultured in vitro, taken after SARS-CoV-2 vaccination. The receptors originated from a human donor who received a COVID-19 vaccine.

The chain recombines TRBV4-2 with TRBJ2-1; a possible D gene is TRBD1 (6 bases). This CDR3 region has 13 residues. With 3 bases removed from V and 7 bases from J, the gap between germline ends came to 10 bases. CDR1 LGHNA and CDR2 YNFKEQ come from the germline V gene. CDR3 region: CASSHGGWNEQFF. The CDR3 bases are TGTGCCAGCAGCCATGGGGGCTGGAATGAGCAGTTCTTC.

The chain carries TRBV10-3 and TRBJ2-5, with 8 bases identical to TRBD2. V trimming: 4 bases; J trimming: 5 bases; junction bases outside the gene matches: 18. The CDR3 covers 18 residues. Per germline, CDR1 ENHRY and CDR2 SYGVKD. CDR3 sequence (DNA): TGTGCCATCAGTGCCTCCTTGGGAAACGGGGGGGCCGGGGAGACCCAGTACTTC. It codes for CAISASLGNGGAGETQYF.

This clonotype came up a few times. The chain employs TRBV10-3 and TRBJ2-2; perhaps TRBD2 as D (5 bases). Per germline, CDR1 ENHRY and CDR2 SYGVKD. V dropped 2 bases and J dropped 4 bases, with 11 bases sitting between them. The CDR3 extends over 15 amino acids. CDR3 residues: CAISEDGRVTGELFF. The CDR3 DNA sequence: TGTGCCATCAGTGAGGACGGGCGGGTCACCGGGGAGCTGTTTTTT.

This clonotype was seen once. V is TRBV5-5 and J is TRBJ2-5; the match to TRBD1 covers 9 bases. Germline CDR1 reads SGHKS; CDR2 reads YYEKEE (reference sequence). V shed 1 base, J shed 4 bases, and the junction held 8 bases outside the gene matches. This CDR3 is built from 16 residues. CDR3 amino acids: CASSLPGTGTVETQYF. The CDR3 DNA sequence: TGTGCCAGCAGCTTGCCCGGGACAGGGACAGTAGAGACCCAGTACTTC.

This sequence joins TRBV6-5 and TRBJ2-3, with D hard to call. This CDR3 spans 12 amino acids. The germline V gene has CDR1 MNHEY and CDR2 SVGAGI. Trimming cost V 4 bases and J 4 bases, with 6 bases left between them. CDR3 loop: CASSLTSDTQYF. CDR3 DNA: TGTGCCAGCAGTTTGACCTCAGATACGCAGTATTTT.

In this sample, this clonotype turned up a few times. The chain has TRBV14 and TRBJ2-2, with D possibly matching TRBD1 (6 bases). This CDR3 has 16 residues. The germline V and J ends were trimmed by 1 base and 7 bases, with 16 bases remaining between them. CDR1 and CDR2 from the germline V gene are SGHDN and FVKESK. The CDR3 loop is CASSQGPRQASGELFF. Here the CDR3 DNA reads TGTGCCAGCAGCCAAGGACCTCGACAGGCCAGCGGGGAGCTGTTTTTT.

This chain uses TRBV20-1 with TRBJ2-5, with unresolved D. V gave up 5 bases and J gave up 5 bases, with 15 bases separating them. CDR1 and CDR2 from the germline V gene are DFQATT and SNEGSKA (reference sequence). The CDR3 is 13 residues long. The CDR3 region has the DNA TGCAGTGCTCGAAGCTCAAACGGGGAGACCCAGTACTTC. It specifies CSARSSNGETQYF.

The V gene is TRBV29-1, the J gene TRBJ1-5, with a possible D match to TRBD1 (5 bases). The germline V and J ends were trimmed by 4 bases and 4 bases, with 8 bases remaining between them. The germline V gene encodes CDR1 SQVTM and CDR2 ANQGSEA. The CDR3 runs 12 residues. In nucleotides, the CDR3 is TGCAGCGTTGGATCAGGGAATCAGCCCCAGCATTTT. This encodes CSVGSGNQPQHF.